This TCR beta chain was profiled in a study of cytomegalovirus exposure and HLA in healthy donors. Notes on the study in general: Only CMV serostatus was available as immune exposure information.

Vbeta (60) and Jbeta (13) primers were used in the PCR. Some clones are missing from TCRdb's copy, which holds only in-frame ones; the method was immunoSEQ multiplex PCR. Of a few hundred thousand clones listed, nearly 80% are singletons. In the case of this clone: The antigen is not known.

The receptor was derived from a man younger than 30 in good health and CMV-seronegative. The sample was PBMCs.

Here the CDR3 DNA reads TGTGCCAGCAGTCGGGCGTTACAGGGGTTCTTTGCAAACTATGGCTACACCTTC. Translating it yields CASSRALQGFFANYGYTF. J is TRBJ1-2 and V is TRBV14, with 7 nucleotides matching TRBD1. The germline V gene encodes CDR1 SGHDN and CDR2 FVKESK. This CDR3 is 18 amino acids long. V shed 6 bases and J 2 bases; nucleotides not matched to a gene: 18. The full variable domain, with the rest looked up from reference TRBV14 and TRBJ1-2, is EAGVTQFPSHSVIEKGQTVTLRCDPISGHDNLYWYRRVMGKEIKFLLHFVKESKQDESGMPNNRFLAERTGGTYSTLKVQPAELEDSGVYFCASSRALQGFFANYGYTFGSGTRLTVV.